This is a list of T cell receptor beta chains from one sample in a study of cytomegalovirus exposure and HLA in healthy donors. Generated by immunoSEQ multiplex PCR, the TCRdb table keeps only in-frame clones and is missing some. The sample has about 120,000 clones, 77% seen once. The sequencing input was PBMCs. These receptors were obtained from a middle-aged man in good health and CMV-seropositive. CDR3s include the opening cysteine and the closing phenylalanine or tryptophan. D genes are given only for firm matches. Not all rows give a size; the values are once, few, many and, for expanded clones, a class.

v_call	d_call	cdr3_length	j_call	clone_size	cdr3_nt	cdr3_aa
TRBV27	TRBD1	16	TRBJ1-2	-	TGTGCCAGCAGTTTCGCAAACCTCGGGACAGGGAATGGCTACACCTTC	CASSFANLGTGNGYTF
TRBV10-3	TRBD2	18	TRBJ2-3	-	TGTGCCATCAGTGAGATATCCCCGGCTAGCGGGGGGACAGATACGCAGTATTTT	CAISEISPASGGTDTQYF
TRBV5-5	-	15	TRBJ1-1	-	TGTGCCAGCAGCCTCTCGACAGCGCGGAGCACTGAAGCTTTCTTT	CASSLSTARSTEAFF
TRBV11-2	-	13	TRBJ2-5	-	TGTGCCAGCAGCTGGACAGCTCAAGAGACCCAGTACTTC	CASSWTAQETQYF
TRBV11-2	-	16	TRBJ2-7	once	TGTGCCAGCAGCTTAGCCGGGACAACTCTCTCCTACGAGCAGTACTTC	CASSLAGTTLSYEQYF
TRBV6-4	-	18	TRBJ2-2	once	TGTGCCAGCAGTGACTCGCTTCTCCGGCGGGTGGACACCGGGGAGCTGTTTTTT	CASSDSLLRRVDTGELFF
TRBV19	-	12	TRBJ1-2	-	TGTGCCAGTACAGAGGGAGGCTATGGCTACACCTTC	CASTEGGYGYTF
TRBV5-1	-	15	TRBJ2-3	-	TGCGCCAGCAGCCCTGAGGGGGCGACCGGGGGTACGCAGTATTTT	CASSPEGATGGTQYF
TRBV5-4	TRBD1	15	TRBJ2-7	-	TGTGCCAGCAGCTTGGCCGGGACAGGGGCCTACGAGCAGTACTTC	CASSLAGTGAYEQYF
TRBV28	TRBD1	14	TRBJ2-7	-	TGTGCCAGCTCTACCCGGGACAGGGAGGGATATAGGTACTTC	CASSTRDREGYRYF
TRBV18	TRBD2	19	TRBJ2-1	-	TGTGCCAGCTCACCACGCCACGGGACTAGCGGGGGGTCCTACAATGAGCAGTTCTTC	CASSPRHGTSGGSYNEQFF
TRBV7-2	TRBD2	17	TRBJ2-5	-	TGTGCCAGCAGCTTCGGGGGGTTAAGGGGACTGACAGAGACCCAGTACTTC	CASSFGGLRGLTETQYF
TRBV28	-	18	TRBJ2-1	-	TGTGCCAGCAGGACTCCCACCTTGGCTAGCCAAATCGACAATGAGCAGTTCTTC	CASRTPTLASQIDNEQFF
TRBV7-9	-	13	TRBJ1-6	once	TGTTCCAGCAGCTTTGGGCATAATTCACCCCTCCACTTT	CSSSFGHNSPLHF
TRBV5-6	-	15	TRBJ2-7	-	TGTGCCAGCAGCGTAGGTGTTTACAGCTCCTACGAGCAGTACTTC	CASSVGVYSSYEQYF
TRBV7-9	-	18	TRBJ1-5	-	TGTGCCAGCAGCTCCAACCCCGATTCGGGGTTCGCCTCTCAGCCCCAGCATTTT	CASSSNPDSGFASQPQHF
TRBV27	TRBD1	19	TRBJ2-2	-	TGTGCCAGCAGTCTAATGGACCCGGGACAGGGAGATCGGGCCGGGGAGCTGTTTTTT	CASSLMDPGQGDRAGELFF
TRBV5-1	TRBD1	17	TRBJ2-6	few	TGCGCCAGCAGCTTTGCCCGGACAGGCTCTGGGGCCAACGTCCTGACTTTC	CASSFARTGSGANVLTF
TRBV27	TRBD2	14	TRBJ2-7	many	TGTGCCAGCAGTTTGGCAGCGGGGGTAGACGAGCAGTACTTC	CASSLAAGVDEQYF
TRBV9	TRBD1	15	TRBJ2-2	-	TGTGCCAGCAGCGTAGCCCAGGGGGCCTTCGGGGAGCTGTTTTTT	CASSVAQGAFGELFF
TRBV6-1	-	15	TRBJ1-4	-	TGTGCCAGCAGTGACGGCTCAGGGCTTGTTCGAAAACTGTTTTTT	CASSDGSGLVRKLFF
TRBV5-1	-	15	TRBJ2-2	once	TGCGCCAGCAGCTTAGGGCGGGGCTACACCGGGGAGCTGTTTTTT	CASSLGRGYTGELFF